This T cell receptor (beta chain) stems from a study of cytomegalovirus exposure and HLA in healthy donors. The primer mix had 60 Vbeta and 13 Jbeta primers. Profiled with immunoSEQ multiplex PCR; TCRdb holds only in-frame clones, not every one. In the table there are about 160,000 clones, 70% to 85% of which are singletons. On this clone: Antigen specificity is unknown.

Overall study results and limits: Serostatus for CMV was the only available immune exposure information.

Germline V gene lookup returns CDR1 GTSNPN and CDR2 SVGIG (reference sequence). The CDR3 sequence is 10 residues long. V was cut by 5 bases and J by 6 bases, with 7 bases left in between. The origin of this receptor is a man between 40 and 49 years old in good health and CMV-seronegative. This chain uses TRBV30 with TRBJ1-2; maybe TRBD1 (5 bases). Input material: PBMCs. This CDR3 is CAWGGDGYTF. DNA of the CDR3: TGTGCCTGGGGGGGGGATGGCTACACCTTC.